This T cell receptor (beta chain) is drawn from a study of blood T cell repertoires in COVID-19. Deletions cut 2 bases from V and 10 bases from J, with 15 bases between. Germline loops: CDR1 SGDLS, CDR2 YYNGEE. The CDR3 length is 13 residues. The table came from immunoSEQ multiplex PCR; TCRdb's copy has only in-frame clones and leaves some out. The sample yields about 110,000 clones, around 83% seen once. J is TRBJ1-1 and V is TRBV9; the D gene is possibly TRBD1 (5 bases). The sequenced sample was peripheral blood. This TCR derives from a woman aged 60-75 years with COVID-19, enrolled during active disease. The CDR3 reads CASSVGGNFGAFF. In nucleotides, the CDR3 is TGTGCCAGCAGCGTCGGGGGGAATTTTGGAGCTTTCTTT.